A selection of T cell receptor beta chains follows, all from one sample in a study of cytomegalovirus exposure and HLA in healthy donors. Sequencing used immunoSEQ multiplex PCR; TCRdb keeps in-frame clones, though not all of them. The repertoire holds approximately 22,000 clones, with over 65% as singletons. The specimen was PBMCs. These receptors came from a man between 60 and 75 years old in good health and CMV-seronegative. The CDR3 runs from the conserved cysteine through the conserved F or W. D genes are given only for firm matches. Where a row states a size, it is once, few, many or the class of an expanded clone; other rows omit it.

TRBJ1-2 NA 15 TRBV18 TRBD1 TGTGCCAGCTCAGGCCAGGGACAGGGAGTCTATGGCTACACCTTC CASSGQGQGVYGYTF
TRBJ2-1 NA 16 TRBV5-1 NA TGCGCCAGCAGCTTGGGACAGTTGAGCTCCTACAATGAGCAGTTCTTC CASSLGQLSSYNEQFF
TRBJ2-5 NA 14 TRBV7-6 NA TGTGCCAGCAGCTTAGCGGGGGGTAGAGAGACCCAGTACTTC CASSLAGGRETQYF
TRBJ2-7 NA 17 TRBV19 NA TGTGCCAGTAGTCCCCCCCGACAGGGAGGACGGTCCTACGAGCAGTACTTC CASSPPRQGGRSYEQYF
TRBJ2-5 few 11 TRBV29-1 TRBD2 TGCACCGTGCGGGAGCAAGAGACCCAGTACTTC CTVREQETQYF
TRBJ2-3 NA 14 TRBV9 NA TGTGCCAGCAATTATGGACTAAGCACAGATACGCAGTATTTT CASNYGLSTDTQYF
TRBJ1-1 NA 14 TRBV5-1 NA TGCGCCAGCAGCTCAATGGCAGGGCTCAGTGAAGCTTTCTTT CASSSMAGLSEAFF
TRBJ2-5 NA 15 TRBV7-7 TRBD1 TGTGCTAGCAGCTTAGGGAGAGGGGGGACAGGGACCCAGTACTTC CASSLGRGGTGTQYF
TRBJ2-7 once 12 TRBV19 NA TGTGCCAGTAAAGGCGACAGGTACGAGCAGTACTTC CASKGDRYEQYF
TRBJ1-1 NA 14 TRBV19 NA TGTGCCAGTACCCCCTATGAGGGGAACACTGAAGCTTTCTTT CASTPYEGNTEAFF
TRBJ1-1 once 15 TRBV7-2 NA TGTGCCAGCAGCTTATCTTCCTTGGGGGGAGCTGAAGCTTTCTTT CASSLSSLGGAEAFF